The clone carrying this T cell receptor (beta chain) qualifies as medium-sized. Its matching antigen is unknown. Study-wide results and caveats: In terms of TCR gene usage, tumor memory CD4+ T cells clustered together with blood and lymph node memory CD4+ cells, as well as with lymph node naive CD4+ cells.

The CDR3 has 15 amino acids. V gave up 3 bases and J gave up 0 bases, with 11 bases separating them. Adaptor-ligated barcode primers were used to amplify TRBV12-4/TRBJ1-2 clonotypes. MiXCR was run by TCRdb on the multiplex PCR reads, yielding one entry per CDR3 protein. The top ten hold roughly a sixth of the sample, which has 680 or so distinct CDR3 sequences, over 25% seen once. Sequencing used tumor-infiltrating naive CD4+ T cells sorted from the breast tumor. The subset: naive CD4+ T cells, CD4+CD45RA+CD25-. The chain carries TRBV12-3 or TRBV12-4 and TRBJ1-2; no firm D call. This receptor was taken from a female donor with breast cancer. The CDR3 protein is CASSLGVTPNYGYTF. For the CDR3, the DNA is TGTGCCAGCAGTTTGGGCGTAACCCCTAACTATGGCTACACCTTC.